The text below deals with one TCR beta chain. The antigen is unknown. This record comes from a study of T-cell reconstitution after alpha-beta-depleted transplantation in children. Overall study findings and caveats: It was reported that alpha-beta T cells came from several hundred expanded graft clones (about two months after transplant). The origin of high day-60 TCRbeta diversity in some patients lay in surviving recipient T cells and thymic progenitors. After one year, T-cell counts and TCRbeta diversity mostly came from new T cells.

A TCRbeta library incorporating unique molecular identifiers was prepared. TCRdb analysed the PCR reads with MiXCR anew, one entry per CDR3 protein. The profile shows approximately 980,000 distinct CDR3 sequences, less than 30% of them singletons. The CDR3 spans 16 residues. Per the germline V gene, CDR1 is SGHRS and CDR2 is YFSETQ. The V gene end was trimmed by 0 bases and the J gene end by 4 bases; junction bases not matched to a gene: 6. The sample in question was PBMCs, mostly from graft donor cells, obtained 360 days after TCRalphabeta/CD19-depleted stem cell transplant. V gene TRBV5-1 combines with J gene TRBJ2-1; the match to TRBD1 covers 8 bases. This sequence was found in a boy under two years old who had a stem cell transplant for SCID, so the T cells may come from the graft donor. The CDR3 spells CASSLVIDRGYNEQFF. The CDR3 bases are TGCGCCAGCAGCTTGGTCATAGACAGGGGTTACAATGAGCAGTTCTTC.